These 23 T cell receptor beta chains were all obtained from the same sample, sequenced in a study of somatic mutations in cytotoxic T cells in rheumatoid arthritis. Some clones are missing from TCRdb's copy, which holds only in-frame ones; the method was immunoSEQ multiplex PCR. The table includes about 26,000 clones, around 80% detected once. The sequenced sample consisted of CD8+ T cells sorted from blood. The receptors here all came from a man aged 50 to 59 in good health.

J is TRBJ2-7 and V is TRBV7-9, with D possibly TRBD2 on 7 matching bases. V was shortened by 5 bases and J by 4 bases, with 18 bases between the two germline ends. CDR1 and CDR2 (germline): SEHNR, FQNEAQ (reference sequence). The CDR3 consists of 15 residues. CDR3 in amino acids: CASSPRTRGEYEQYF. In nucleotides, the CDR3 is TGTGCCAGCAGCCCCCGGACTAGGGGGGAATACGAGCAGTACTTC.

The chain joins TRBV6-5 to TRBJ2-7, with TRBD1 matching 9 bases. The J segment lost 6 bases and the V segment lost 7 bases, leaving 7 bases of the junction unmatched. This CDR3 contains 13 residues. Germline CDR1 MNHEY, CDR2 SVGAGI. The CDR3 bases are TGTGCCAGCAAGGGGACAGGGTTCCTCGAGCAGTACTTC. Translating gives CASKGTGFLEQYF.

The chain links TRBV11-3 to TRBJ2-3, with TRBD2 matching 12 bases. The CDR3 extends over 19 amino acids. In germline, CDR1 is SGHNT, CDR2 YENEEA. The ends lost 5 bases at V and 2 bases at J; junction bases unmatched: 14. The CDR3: CASSTYHTSGRTNTDTQYF. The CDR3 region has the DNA TGTGCCAGCAGCACCTACCACACTAGCGGGAGGACCAACACAGATACGCAGTATTTT.

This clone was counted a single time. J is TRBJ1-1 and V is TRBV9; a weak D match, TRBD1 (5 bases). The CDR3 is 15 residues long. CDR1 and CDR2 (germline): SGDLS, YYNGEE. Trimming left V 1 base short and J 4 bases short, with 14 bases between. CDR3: CASSVSGGRGTEAFF. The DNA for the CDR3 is TGTGCCAGCAGCGTATCGGGGGGAAGGGGCACTGAAGCTTTCTTT.

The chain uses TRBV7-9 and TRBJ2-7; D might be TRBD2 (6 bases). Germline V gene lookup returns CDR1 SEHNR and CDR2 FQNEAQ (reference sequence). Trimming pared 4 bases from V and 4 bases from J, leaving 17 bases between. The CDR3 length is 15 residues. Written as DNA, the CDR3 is TGTGCCAGCAGCTCCCAATCCAGCGGGCATTACGAGCAGTACTTC. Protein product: CASSSQSSGHYEQYF. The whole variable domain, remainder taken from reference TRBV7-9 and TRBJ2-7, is DTGVSQNPRHKITKRGQNVTFRCDPISEHNRLYWYRQTLGQGPEFLTYFQNEAQLEKSRLLSDRFSAERPKGSFSTLEIQRTEQGDSAMYLCASSSQSSGHYEQYFGPGTRLTVT.

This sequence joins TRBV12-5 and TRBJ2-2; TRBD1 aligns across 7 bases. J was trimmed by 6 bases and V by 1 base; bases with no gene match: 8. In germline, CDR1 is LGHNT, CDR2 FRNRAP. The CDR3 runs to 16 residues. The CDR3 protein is CASGLGQTGISGELFF. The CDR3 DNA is TGTGCTAGTGGTTTGGGGCAGACAGGGATTTCCGGGGAGCTGTTTTTT. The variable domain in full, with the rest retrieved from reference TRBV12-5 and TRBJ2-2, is DARVTQTPRHKVTEMGQEVTMRCQPILGHNTVFWYRQTMMQGLELLAYFRNRAPLDDSGMPKDRFSAEMPDATLATLKIQPSEPRDSAVYFCASGLGQTGISGELFFGEGSRLTVL.

CDR3 coding DNA: TGTGCCAGCAGCGCCGGGACTAGCGGGAGGGTTAACACAGATACGCAGTATTTT. It codes for CASSAGTSGRVNTDTQYF. The chain couples TRBV9 to TRBJ2-3; 16 bases match TRBD2. The germline V gene has CDR1 SGDLS and CDR2 YYNGEE. With 3 bases clipped from V and 2 bases from J, the junction kept 6 bases outside the gene matches. This CDR3 has 18 residues.

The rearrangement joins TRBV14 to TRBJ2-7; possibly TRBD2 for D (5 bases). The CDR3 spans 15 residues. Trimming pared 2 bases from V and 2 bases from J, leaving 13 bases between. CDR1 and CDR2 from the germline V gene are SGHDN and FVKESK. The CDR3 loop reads CASSQRSGRAYEQYF. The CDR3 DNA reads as TGTGCCAGCAGCCAAAGAAGCGGAAGAGCCTACGAGCAGTACTTC.

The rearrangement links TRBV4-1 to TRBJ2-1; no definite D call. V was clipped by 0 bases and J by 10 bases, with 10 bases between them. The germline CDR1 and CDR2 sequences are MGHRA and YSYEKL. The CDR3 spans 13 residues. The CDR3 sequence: CASSQDRRGEQFF. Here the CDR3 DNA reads TGCGCCAGCAGCCAAGATCGCAGAGGAGAGCAGTTCTTC.

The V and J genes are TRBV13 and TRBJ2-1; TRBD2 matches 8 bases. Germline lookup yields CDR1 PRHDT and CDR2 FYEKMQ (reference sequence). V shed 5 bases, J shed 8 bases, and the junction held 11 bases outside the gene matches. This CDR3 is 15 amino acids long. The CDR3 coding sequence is TGTGCCAGCAGCCCGCGGGCTAGCGGGTATCATGAGCAGTTCTTC. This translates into CASSPRASGYHEQFF.

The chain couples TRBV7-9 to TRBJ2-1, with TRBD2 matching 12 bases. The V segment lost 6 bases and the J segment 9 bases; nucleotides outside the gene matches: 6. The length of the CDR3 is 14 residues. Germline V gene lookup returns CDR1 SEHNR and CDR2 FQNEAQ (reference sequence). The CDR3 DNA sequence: TGTGCCAGCAGTCGTCTAGCGGGAGGGGGTGAGCAGTTCTTC. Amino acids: CASSRLAGGGEQFF.

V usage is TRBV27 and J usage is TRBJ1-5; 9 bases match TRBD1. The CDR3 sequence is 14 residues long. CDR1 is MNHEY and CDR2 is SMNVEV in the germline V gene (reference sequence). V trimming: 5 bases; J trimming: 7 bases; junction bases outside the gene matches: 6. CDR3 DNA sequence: TGTGCCAGCAGTCCACAGGGGGCGCACCAGCCCCAGCATTTT. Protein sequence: CASSPQGAHQPQHF.

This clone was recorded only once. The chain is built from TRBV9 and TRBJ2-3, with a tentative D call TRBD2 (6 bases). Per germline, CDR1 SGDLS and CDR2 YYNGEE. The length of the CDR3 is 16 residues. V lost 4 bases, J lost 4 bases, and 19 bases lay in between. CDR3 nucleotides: TGTGCCAGCAGCCCCCTCAGCAGCGGGTGGGCAGATACGCAGTATTTT. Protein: CASSPLSSGWADTQYF.

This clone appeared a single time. The CDR3 is CASPDREGYTF. The CDR3 DNA sequence: TGTGCCAGCCCCGACAGGGAAGGCTACACCTTC. V gene TRBV2 combines with J gene TRBJ1-2, with 7 bases lining up with TRBD1. Germline CDR1 reads SNHLY; CDR2 reads FYNNEI. This CDR3 spans 11 amino acids. The ends lost 8 bases at V and 8 bases at J; junction bases unmatched: 5. Supplemented by reference TRBV2 and TRBJ1-2, the full variable domain reads EPEVTQTPSHQVTQMGQEVILRCVPISNHLYFYWYRQILGQKVEFLVSFYNNEISEKSEIFDDQFSVERPDGSNFTLKIRSTKLEDSAMYFCASPDREGYTFGSGTRLTVV.

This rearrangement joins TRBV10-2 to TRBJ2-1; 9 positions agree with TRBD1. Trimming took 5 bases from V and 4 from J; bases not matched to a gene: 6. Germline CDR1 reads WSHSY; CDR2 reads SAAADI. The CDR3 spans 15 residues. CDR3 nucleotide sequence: TGCGCCAGCAGTCGCCGGGACAGGGCATACAATGAGCAGTTCTTC. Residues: CASSRRDRAYNEQFF.

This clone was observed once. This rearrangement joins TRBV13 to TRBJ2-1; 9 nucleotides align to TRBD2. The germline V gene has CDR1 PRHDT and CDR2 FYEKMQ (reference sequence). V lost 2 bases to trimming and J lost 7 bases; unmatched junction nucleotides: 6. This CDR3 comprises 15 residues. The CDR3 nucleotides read TGTGCCAGCAGCTTACGCGGGGGGGCAGGGAATGAGCAGTTCTTC. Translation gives CASSLRGGAGNEQFF.

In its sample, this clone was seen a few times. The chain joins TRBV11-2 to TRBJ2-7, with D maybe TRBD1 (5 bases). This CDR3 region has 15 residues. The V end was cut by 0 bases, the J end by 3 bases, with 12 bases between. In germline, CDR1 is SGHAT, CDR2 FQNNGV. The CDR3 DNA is TGTGCCAGCAGCTTAGAATGGCAGGGTTACTACGAGCAGTACTTC. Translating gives CASSLEWQGYYEQYF.

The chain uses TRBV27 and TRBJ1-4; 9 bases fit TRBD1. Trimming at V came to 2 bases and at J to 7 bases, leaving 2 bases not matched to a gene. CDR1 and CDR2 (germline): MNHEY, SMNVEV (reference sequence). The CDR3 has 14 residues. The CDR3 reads CASSLMTGGEKLFF. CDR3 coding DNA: TGTGCCAGCAGTTTAATGACAGGGGGTGAAAAACTGTTTTTT.

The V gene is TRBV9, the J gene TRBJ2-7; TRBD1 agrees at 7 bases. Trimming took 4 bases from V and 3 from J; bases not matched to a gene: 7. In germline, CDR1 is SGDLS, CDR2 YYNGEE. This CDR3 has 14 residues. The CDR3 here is CASSPGTVGYEQYF. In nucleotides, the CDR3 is TGTGCCAGCAGCCCGGGGACAGTAGGCTACGAGCAGTACTTC.

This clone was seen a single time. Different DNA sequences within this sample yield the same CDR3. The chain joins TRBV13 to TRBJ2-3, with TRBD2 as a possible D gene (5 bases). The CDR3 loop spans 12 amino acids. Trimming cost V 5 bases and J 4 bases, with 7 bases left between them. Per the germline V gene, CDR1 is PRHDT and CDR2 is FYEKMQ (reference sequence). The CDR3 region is CASSLGADTQYF. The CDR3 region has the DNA TGTGCCAGCAGCCTCGGGGCAGATACGCAGTATTTT. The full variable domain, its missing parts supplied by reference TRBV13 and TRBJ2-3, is AAGVIQSPRHLIKEKRETATLKCYPIPRHDTVYWYQQGPGQDPQFLISFYEKMQSDKGSIPDRFSAQQFSDYHSELNMSSLELGDSALYFCASSLGADTQYFGPGTRLTVL.

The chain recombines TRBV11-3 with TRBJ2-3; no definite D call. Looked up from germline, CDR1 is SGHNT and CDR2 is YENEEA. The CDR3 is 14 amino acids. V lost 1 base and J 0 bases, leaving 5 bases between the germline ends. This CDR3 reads CASSLGASTDTQYF. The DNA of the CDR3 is TGTGCCAGCAGCTTAGGTGCTAGCACAGATACGCAGTATTTT.

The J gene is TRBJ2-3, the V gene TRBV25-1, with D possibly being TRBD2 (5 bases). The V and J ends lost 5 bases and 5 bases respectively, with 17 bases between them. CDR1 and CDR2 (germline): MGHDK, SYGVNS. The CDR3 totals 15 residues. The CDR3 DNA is TGTGCCAGCAGTCCTTCAAACGGGGTTGGAGATACGCAGTATTTT. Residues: CASSPSNGVGDTQYF.

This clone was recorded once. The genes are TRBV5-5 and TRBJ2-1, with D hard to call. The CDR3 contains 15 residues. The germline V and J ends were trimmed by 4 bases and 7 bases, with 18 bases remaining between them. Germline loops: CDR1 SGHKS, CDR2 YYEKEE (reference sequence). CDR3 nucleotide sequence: TGTGCCAGCAGCCCCGCGGCAGTACAAAGAAATGAGCAGTTCTTC. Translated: CASSPAAVQRNEQFF.